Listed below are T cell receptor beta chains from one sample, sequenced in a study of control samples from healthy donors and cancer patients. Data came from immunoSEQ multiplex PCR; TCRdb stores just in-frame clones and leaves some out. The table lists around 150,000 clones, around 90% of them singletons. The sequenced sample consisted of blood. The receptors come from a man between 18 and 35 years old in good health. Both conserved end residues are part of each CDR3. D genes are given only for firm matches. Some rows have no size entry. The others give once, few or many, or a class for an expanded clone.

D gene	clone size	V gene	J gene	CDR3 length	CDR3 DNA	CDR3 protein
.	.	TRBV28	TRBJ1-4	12	TGTGCCAGCAGTCCACAACGAGAAAAACTGTTTTTT	CASSPQREKLFF
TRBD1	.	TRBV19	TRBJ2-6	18	TGTGCCAGTAGTCCATGGACAGGGGTGAGCTCTGGGGCCAACGTCCTGACTTTC	CASSPWTGVSSGANVLTF
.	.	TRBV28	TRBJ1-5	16	TGTGCCAGCAGTTTCATCAGGCAGGGATTCAGTCAGCCCCAGCATTTT	CASSFIRQGFSQPQHF
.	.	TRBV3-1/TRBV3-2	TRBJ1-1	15	TGTGCCAGCAGTCGCACGTTCCGGAGGGACACTGAAGCTTTCTTT	CASSRTFRRDTEAFF
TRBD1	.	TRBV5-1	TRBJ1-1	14	TGCGCCAGCTCCACAGGGGACCAGAACACTGAAGCTTTCTTT	CASSTGDQNTEAFF
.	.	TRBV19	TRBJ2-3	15	TGTGCCAGTAGTCGGGGGCTAGCGTCCACAGATACGCAGTATTTT	CASSRGLASTDTQYF
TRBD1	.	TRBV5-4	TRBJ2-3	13	TGTGCCAGCAGCCAGGGGGCAACAGATACGCAGTATTTT	CASSQGATDTQYF
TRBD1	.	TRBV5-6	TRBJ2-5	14	TGTGCCAGCAGCACACCTACAGGGGCAGAGACCCAGTACTTC	CASSTPTGAETQYF
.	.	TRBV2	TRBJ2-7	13	TGTGCCAGCAGTGTTTTCGGCGGGCGCGAGCAGTACTTC	CASSVFGGREQYF
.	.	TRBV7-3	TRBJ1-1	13	TGTGCCAGCAGCTTACAGGAGAACACTGAAGCTTTCTTT	CASSLQENTEAFF
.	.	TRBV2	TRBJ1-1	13	TGTGCCAGCACAGCCCTGGAGAACACTGAAGCTTTCTTT	CASTALENTEAFF
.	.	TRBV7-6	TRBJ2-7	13	TGTGCCAGCAGCGCGGGACCGGGATACGAGCAGTACTTC	CASSAGPGYEQYF
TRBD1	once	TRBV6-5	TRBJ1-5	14	TGTGCCAGCAGGCCGGGACAGGGCTATCAGCCCCAGCATTTT	CASRPGQGYQPQHF
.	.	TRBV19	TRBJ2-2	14	TGTGCCAGCAGGGGGGGCAGGGCCACCGGGGAGCTGTTTTTT	CASRGGRATGELFF
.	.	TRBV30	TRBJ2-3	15	TGTGCCTGGAGTAAATCAGGAGGGCGCACAGATACGCAGTATTTT	CAWSKSGGRTDTQYF
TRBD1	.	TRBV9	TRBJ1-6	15	TGTGCCAGCAGCGCCAGACAGGGTCTGAATTCACCCCTCCACTTT	CASSARQGLNSPLHF